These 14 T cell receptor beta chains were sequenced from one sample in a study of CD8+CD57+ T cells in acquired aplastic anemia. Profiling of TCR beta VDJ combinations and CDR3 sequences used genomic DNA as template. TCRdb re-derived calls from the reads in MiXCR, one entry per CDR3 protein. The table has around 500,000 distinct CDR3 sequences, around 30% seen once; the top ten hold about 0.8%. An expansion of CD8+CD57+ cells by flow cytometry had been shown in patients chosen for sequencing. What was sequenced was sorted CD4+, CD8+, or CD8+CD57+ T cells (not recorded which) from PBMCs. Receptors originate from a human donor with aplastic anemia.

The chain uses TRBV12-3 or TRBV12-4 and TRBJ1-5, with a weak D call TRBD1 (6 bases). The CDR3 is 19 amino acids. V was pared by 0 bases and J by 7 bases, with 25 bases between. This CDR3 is CASSLAQRGMGGKEQPQHF. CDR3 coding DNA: TGTGCCAGCAGTTTAGCGCAGAGGGGGATGGGGGGAAAGGAGCAGCCCCAGCATTTT.

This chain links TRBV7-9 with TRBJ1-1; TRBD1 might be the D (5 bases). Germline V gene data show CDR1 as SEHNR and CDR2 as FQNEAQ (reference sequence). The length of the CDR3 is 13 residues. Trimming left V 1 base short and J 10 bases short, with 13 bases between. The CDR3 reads CASSLDDLRGAFF. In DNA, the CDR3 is TGTGCCAGCAGCTTAGACGACCTTAGGGGAGCTTTCTTT.

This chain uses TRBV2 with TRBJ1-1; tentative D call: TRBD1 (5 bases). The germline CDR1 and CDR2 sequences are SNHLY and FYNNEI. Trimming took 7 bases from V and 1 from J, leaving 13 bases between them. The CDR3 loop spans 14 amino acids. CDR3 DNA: TGTGCCAGCATTTACAGGACCGAGAACACTGAAGCTTTCTTT. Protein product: CASIYRTENTEAFF.

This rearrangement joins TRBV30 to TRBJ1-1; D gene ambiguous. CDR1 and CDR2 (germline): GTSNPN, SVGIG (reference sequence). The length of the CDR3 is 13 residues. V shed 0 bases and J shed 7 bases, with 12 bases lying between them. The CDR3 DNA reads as TGTGCCTGGAGTGTACAAGAGCTGGGTGAAGCTTTCTTT. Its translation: CAWSVQELGEAFF.

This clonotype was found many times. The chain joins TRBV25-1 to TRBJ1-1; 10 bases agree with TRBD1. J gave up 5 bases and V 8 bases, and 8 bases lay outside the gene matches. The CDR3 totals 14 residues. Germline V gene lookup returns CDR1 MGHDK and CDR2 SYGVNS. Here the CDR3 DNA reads TGTGCCAGCCGACAGGGGGCGCTTGGGACTGAAGCTTTCTTT. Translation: CASRQGALGTEAFF.

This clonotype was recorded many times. The CDR3 spells CASSQDSYQPQHF. CDR3 DNA: TGCGCCAGCAGCCAAGACAGCTATCAGCCCCAGCATTTT. The chain recombines TRBV4-3 with TRBJ1-5, with unresolved D. The CDR3 has 13 residues. Trimming removed 0 bases at V and 5 bases at J, with 5 bases between. CDR1 is LGHNA, CDR2 YSLEER, per germline.

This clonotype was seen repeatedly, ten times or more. As DNA, the CDR3 is TGTGCCACCATGGGTAACCACAGTCAGCCCCAGCATTTT. Translation: CATMGNHSQPQHF. V is TRBV15 and J is TRBJ1-5; D is undetermined. With 7 bases removed from V and 6 bases from J, the gap between germline ends came to 13 bases. Per the germline V gene, CDR1 is LNHNV and CDR2 is YYDKDF (reference sequence). The CDR3 is 13 amino acids.

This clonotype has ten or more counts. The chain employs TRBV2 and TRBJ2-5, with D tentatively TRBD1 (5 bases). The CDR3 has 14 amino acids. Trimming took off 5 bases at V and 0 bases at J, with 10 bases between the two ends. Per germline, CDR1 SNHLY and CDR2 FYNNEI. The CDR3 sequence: CASSSTEYQETQYF. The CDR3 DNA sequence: TGTGCCAGCAGTTCGACAGAATACCAAGAGACCCAGTACTTC.

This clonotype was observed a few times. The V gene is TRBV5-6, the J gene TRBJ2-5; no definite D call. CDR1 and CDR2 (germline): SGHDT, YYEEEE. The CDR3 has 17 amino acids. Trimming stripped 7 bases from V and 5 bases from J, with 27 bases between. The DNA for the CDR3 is TGTGCCAGCTCTAGACTGGGCAGTTTCTCGTCCGGGGAGACCCAGTACTTC. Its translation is CASSRLGSFSSGETQYF.

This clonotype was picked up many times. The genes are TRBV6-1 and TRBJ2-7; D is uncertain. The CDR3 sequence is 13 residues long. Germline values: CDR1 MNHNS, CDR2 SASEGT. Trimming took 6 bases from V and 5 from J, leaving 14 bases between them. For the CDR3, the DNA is TGTGCCAGCAGCGCTACCCCTCAGCACGAGCAGTACTTC. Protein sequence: CASSATPQHEQYF.

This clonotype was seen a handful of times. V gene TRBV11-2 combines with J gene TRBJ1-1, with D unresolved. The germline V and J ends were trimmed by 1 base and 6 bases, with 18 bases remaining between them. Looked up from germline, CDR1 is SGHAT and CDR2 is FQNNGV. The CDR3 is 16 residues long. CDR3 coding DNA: TGTGCCAGCAGCTTAGTAGCCCAAGGGATAAGCCCTGAAGCTTTCTTT. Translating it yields CASSLVAQGISPEAFF. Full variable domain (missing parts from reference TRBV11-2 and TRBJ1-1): EAGVAQSPRYKIIEKRQSVAFWCNPISGHATLYWYQQILGQGPKLLIQFQNNGVVDDSQLPKDRFSAERLKGVDSTLKIQPAKLEDSAVYLCASSLVAQGISPEAFFGQGTRLTVV.

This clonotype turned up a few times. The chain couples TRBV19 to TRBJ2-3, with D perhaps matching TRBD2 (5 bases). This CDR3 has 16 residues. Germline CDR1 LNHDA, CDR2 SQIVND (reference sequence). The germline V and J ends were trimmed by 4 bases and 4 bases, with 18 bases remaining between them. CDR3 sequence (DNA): TGTGCCAGTAGTACCCGGACTCAATTCGGGGCAGATACGCAGTATTTT. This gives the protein CASSTRTQFGADTQYF. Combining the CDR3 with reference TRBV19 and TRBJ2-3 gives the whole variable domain DGGITQSPKYLFRKEGQNVTLSCEQNLNHDAMYWYRQDPGQGLRLIYYSQIVNDFQKGDIAEGYSVSREKKESFPLTVTSAQKNPTAFYLCASSTRTQFGADTQYFGPGTRLTVL.

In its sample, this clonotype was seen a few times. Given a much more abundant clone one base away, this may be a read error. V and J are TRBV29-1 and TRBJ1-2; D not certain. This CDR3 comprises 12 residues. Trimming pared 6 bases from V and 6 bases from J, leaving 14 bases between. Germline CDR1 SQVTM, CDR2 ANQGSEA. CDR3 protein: CSVASPPDGYTF. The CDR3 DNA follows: TGCAGCGTCGCCTCCCCTCCGGATGGCTACACCTTC. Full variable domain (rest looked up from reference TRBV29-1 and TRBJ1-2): SAVISQKPSRDICQRGTSLTIQCQVDSQVTMMFWYRQQPGQSLTLIATANQGSEATYESGFVIDKFPISRPNLTFSTLTVSNMSPEDSSIYLCSVASPPDGYTFGSGTRLTVV.

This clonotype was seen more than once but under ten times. The CDR3 reads CASRTGQGAKETEAFF. For the CDR3, the DNA is TGTGCCAGCAGGACTGGACAGGGGGCGAAGGAAACTGAAGCTTTCTTT. The J gene is TRBJ1-1, the V gene TRBV6-1; 11 nucleotides match TRBD1. The CDR3 contains 16 residues. V was clipped by 6 bases and J by 5 bases; unmatched bases: 11. The germline gives CDR1 MNHNS, CDR2 SASEGT.